This T cell receptor (beta chain) was captured by sequencing in a study of vaccination effects on CD4 cells after COVID-19. Points on this clone: Its specificity is not known.

Viral peptide pools were used in the ViraFEST assay to expand antigen-specific CD4+ T cells, and sequencing came afterward. With around ten days of culture completed, CD4+ T cells were isolated. This person's SARS-CoV-2 infection, confirmed by PCR, occurred between March and December 2020. Two doses of either BNT162b2 or mRNA-1273 were given to each participant. There are 15 residues in the CDR3. With 5 bases clipped from V and 3 bases from J, the junction kept 9 bases outside the gene matches. Germline V gene lookup returns CDR1 LGHDT and CDR2 YNNKEL (reference sequence). Libraries were prepared by immunoSEQ multiplex PCR; TCRdb keeps only in-frame clonotypes and omits some of them. The repertoire holds 14,000 or so clones, over 65% seen once, with around 28% in the top ten.

This sequence was found in a human donor who had a prior SARS-CoV-2 infection. The input for sequencing was CD4+ T cells from PBMCs cultured with HCoV-NL63 spike peptides, taken after COVID-19 vaccination. The V and J genes are TRBV3-1 (or the pseudogene TRBV3-2) and TRBJ2-7, with 8 bases identical to TRBD2. The DNA of the CDR3 is TGTGCCAGCAGCGAGACCCCGGGGGGGGGCTACGAGCAGTACTTC. Translation: CASSETPGGGYEQYF.